These 22 T cell receptor beta chains were sequenced from one sample in a study of human T cells and chemical hapten exposure. Time point of the sample: pre-sensitization, week 0. The treatment is: therapeutic diphenylcyclopropenone sensitization with weekly scalp DPC. TCRdb re-derived calls from the RACE reads in MiXCR, one entry per CDR3 protein. The sample lists 35,000 to 50,000 distinct CDR3 sequences, around 12% occurring once. This material consisted of whole blood, taken in connection with sensitization to the hapten diphenylcyclopropenone (DPC). The origin of the receptors is a woman aged 25 to 39 with alopecia areata. Some clones in this sample may be carry-over from other donors' samples.

This clonotype was found many times. The gene calls are TRBV20-1 and TRBJ1-1; tentatively, D is TRBD1 (6 bases). CDR1 and CDR2 (germline): DFQATT, SNEGSKA (reference sequence). The ends were cut back, 3 bases at V and 1 base at J, with 12 bases in the middle. The CDR3 length is 14 residues. The CDR3 region is CSARWTAQNTEAFF. Written as DNA, the CDR3 is TGCAGTGCTAGGTGGACAGCCCAGAACACTGAAGCTTTCTTT.

This clonotype was counted between two and nine times. This chain joins TRBV20-1 and TRBJ2-3, with TRBD1 as a possible D gene (6 bases). The CDR3 spans 12 residues. The germline CDR1 and CDR2 sequences are DFQATT and SNEGSKA (reference sequence). V lost 5 bases, J lost 5 bases, and 11 bases lay in between. This CDR3 reads CSAYRDGDTQYF. CDR3 nucleotide sequence: TGCAGTGCTTACAGGGATGGAGATACGCAGTATTTT.

This clonotype was recorded at least ten times. The genes are TRBV4-3 and TRBJ2-2; 9 nucleotides match TRBD1. Germline V CDR1 and CDR2: LGHNA, YSLEER. Unmatched junction bases numbered 10, after V lost 1 base and J lost 7 bases. The length of the CDR3 is 17 residues. CDR3 nucleotides: TGCGCCAGCAGCCAAGGGCCGGGACAGGGATCTCACGGGGAGCTGTTTTTT. This translates into CASSQGPGQGSHGELFF.

This clonotype was counted between two and nine times. The rearrangement uses TRBV11-2 and TRBJ2-2; D tentatively fits TRBD1 or TRBD2 (5 bases each). Germline CDR1 and CDR2: SGHAT and FQNNGV. V was trimmed by 5 bases and J by 3 bases, leaving 19 bases between them. The CDR3 totals 17 residues. CDR3: CASSPGPARGYTGELFF. The CDR3 bases are TGTGCCAGCAGCCCTGGGCCTGCCCGGGGCTACACCGGGGAGCTGTTTTTT.

This clonotype was recorded at least ten times. The gene calls are TRBV11-2 and TRBJ1-3; D possibly corresponds to TRBD1 (5 bases). CDR3 length: 14 amino acids. From germline, CDR1 is SGHAT and CDR2 FQNNGV. V gave up 3 bases and J gave up 2 bases, with 8 bases separating them. CDR3 residues: CASSFWDPGNTIYF. CDR3 sequence (DNA): TGTGCCAGCAGCTTTTGGGACCCTGGAAACACCATATATTTT.

This clonotype was detected many times. The chain uses TRBV4-3 and TRBJ1-1; D perhaps matches TRBD1 (6 bases). The CDR3 is 13 amino acids. Looked up from germline, CDR1 is LGHNA and CDR2 is YSLEER. V dropped 3 bases and J dropped 7 bases, with 12 bases sitting between them. Here the CDR3 reads CASSQDRTDEAFF. DNA for the CDR3: TGCGCCAGCAGCCAGGATAGGACAGATGAAGCTTTCTTT.

In DNA, the CDR3 is TGCAGCGCGACAGGGGGCGTAGGGTCGCAGGACGAGCAGTACTTC. Encoded protein: CSATGGVGSQDEQYF. V is TRBV29-1 and J is TRBJ2-7, with 10 bases identical to TRBD1. V gave up 7 bases and J gave up 5 bases; unmatched junction bases: 14. Germline-derived CDR1 and CDR2 are SQVTM and ANQGSEA. The CDR3 is 15 residues long.

Only a few counts were recorded for this clonotype. In DNA, the CDR3 is TGCAGCGTGAGTATGGACGGGTCCCCCCACGAGCAGTACTTC. Protein: CSVSMDGSPHEQYF. The chain joins TRBV29-1 to TRBJ2-7; D gene unclear. Trimming stripped 6 bases from V and 5 bases from J, with 20 bases between. The CDR3 loop spans 14 amino acids. Germline lookup yields CDR1 SQVTM and CDR2 ANQGSEA.

This clonotype came up many times. The V gene is TRBV5-1, the J gene TRBJ1-4, with D perhaps matching TRBD1 (6 bases). In germline, CDR1 is SGHRS, CDR2 YFSETQ. This CDR3 region has 17 residues. V was clipped by 2 bases and J by 3 bases, with 17 bases between them. The chain's CDR3 is CASSFGGGGIANEKLFF. In DNA form, the CDR3 reads TGCGCCAGCAGCTTCGGAGGCGGGGGCATAGCTAATGAAAAACTGTTTTTT.

This clonotype has at least ten counts. The chain employs TRBV3-1 and TRBJ2-5, with D maybe TRBD1 (6 bases). The CDR3 spans 15 residues. Germline V gene lookup returns CDR1 LGHDT and CDR2 YNNKEL (reference sequence). Trimming removed 0 bases from V and 7 bases from J, with 15 bases in between. This chain's CDR3 is CASSQDTGTTRTQYF. The CDR3 nucleotides read TGTGCCAGCAGCCAAGATACAGGGACCACCAGGACCCAGTACTTC.

This clonotype came up a few times. The gene calls are TRBV7-6 and TRBJ1-5; the D gene is possibly TRBD1 (5 bases). Trimming shortened V by 5 bases and J by 4 bases, and 15 bases separated the two germline ends. Germline-derived CDR1 and CDR2 are SGHVS and FNYEAQ. The CDR3 totals 15 residues. Written as DNA, the CDR3 is TGTGCCAGCAGCCTCTCCCCGGACACTAATCAGCCCCAGCATTTT. This gives the protein CASSLSPDTNQPQHF.

The CDR3 nucleotides are TGTGCCAGCAGTGACCTCACAGATACGCAGTATTTT. As protein: CASSDLTDTQYF. V is TRBV6-4 and J is TRBJ2-3; D gene uncertain. Germline V CDR1 and CDR2: MRHNA, SNTAGT. Trimming stripped 2 bases from V and 2 bases from J, with 2 bases between. This CDR3 region has 12 residues.

This clonotype has at least ten counts. The rearrangement links TRBV29-1 to TRBJ2-1; D is possibly TRBD2 (6 bases). Germline V gene data show CDR1 as SQVTM and CDR2 as ANQGSEA. V was clipped by 7 bases and J by 3 bases, with 13 bases between them. The CDR3 runs to 13 residues. The CDR3 reads CSARDSVYNEQFF. The CDR3 bases are TGCAGCGCCCGGGACTCCGTCTACAATGAGCAGTTCTTC.

This clonotype was counted only a few times. The CDR3 DNA reads as TGCAGTGCTAGAGATGGGGCAGAAAATCAGCCCCAGCATTTT. Translation gives CSARDGAENQPQHF. The chain carries TRBV20-1 and TRBJ1-5, with a possible D match to TRBD1 (5 bases). The germline V gene encodes CDR1 DFQATT and CDR2 SNEGSKA (reference sequence). V was pared by 0 bases and J by 4 bases, with 10 bases between. CDR3 length: 14 amino acids.

The chain employs TRBV11-2 and TRBJ2-5; 8 bases fit TRBD1. CDR3 length equals 14 residues. The V gene's germline CDR1 is SGHAT and CDR2 FQNNGV. V lost 5 bases and J lost 4; bases outside the gene matches: 6. The CDR3 DNA follows: TGTGCCAGCAGCCCCCGGGACAGGAGAGAGACCCAGTACTTC. As protein: CASSPRDRRETQYF.

This clonotype has ten or more counts. The J gene is TRBJ2-5, the V gene TRBV28; perhaps TRBD2 as D (5 bases). The V end was cut by 2 bases, the J end by 5 bases, with 9 bases between. The CDR3 consists of 13 residues. Germline V CDR1 and CDR2: MDHEN, SYDVKM. CDR3 residues: CASSLEGPETQYF. In DNA form, the CDR3 reads TGTGCCAGCAGTTTAGAGGGTCCGGAGACCCAGTACTTC. Together with reference TRBV28 and TRBJ2-5, the CDR3 gives the full variable domain: DVKVTQSSRYLVKRTGEKVFLECVQDMDHENMFWYRQDPGLGLRLIYFSYDVKMKEKGDIPEGYSVSREKKERFSLILESASTNQTSMYLCASSLEGPETQYFGPGTRLLVL.

The chain couples TRBV20-1 to TRBJ2-7, with 12 bases identical to TRBD1. CDR1 and CDR2 (germline): DFQATT, SNEGSKA (reference sequence). Germline trimming cut 6 bases from V and 3 bases from J; bases unmatched to any gene: 6. This CDR3 is built from 14 residues. The CDR3 DNA reads TGCAGTGCCATGGGACAGGGGGCGGTCTACGAGCAGTACTTC. Translating it yields CSAMGQGAVYEQYF.

In its sample, this clonotype was seen many times. The chain recombines TRBV11-3 with TRBJ2-3; the D is unclear. Germline assignment: CDR1 SGHNT and CDR2 YENEEA. Trimming took 1 base from V and 6 from J, leaving 8 bases between them. The CDR3 totals 13 residues. CDR3 bases: TGTGCCAGCAGCTTAGGGAGCTTGGATACGCAGTATTTT. Translation gives CASSLGSLDTQYF.

This clonotype was observed many times. The chain links TRBV4-3 to TRBJ2-7; no clear D. Germline-derived CDR1 and CDR2 are LGHNA and YSLEER. CDR3 length equals 14 residues. V was trimmed by 1 base and J by 1 base, leaving 8 bases between them. The CDR3 nucleotides read TGCGCCAGCAGCCAAGGTTGGAAATCCTACGAGCAGTACTTC. It specifies CASSQGWKSYEQYF.

This clonotype was counted ten times or more. V gene TRBV6-5 combines with J gene TRBJ1-3; a weak D match, TRBD1 (5 bases). CDR3 length: 17 residues. The V gene lost 5 bases and the J gene lost 0 bases, with 17 bases spanning the gap. Germline loops: CDR1 MNHEY, CDR2 SVGAGI. The CDR3 nucleotides are TGTGCCAGCAGTATGGGGCCTTCACTCTACTCTGGAAACACCATATATTTT. It translates to CASSMGPSLYSGNTIYF.

This clonotype came up many times. The V call is TRBV18, the J call TRBJ1-1; D is perhaps TRBD1 (5 bases). In germline, CDR1 is KGHSH, CDR2 LQKENI. Trimming took off 3 bases at V and 10 bases at J, with 21 bases between the two ends. The CDR3 runs 15 residues. Written as DNA, the CDR3 is TGTGCCAGCTCACCCATAACGACAGACCGATCAGGAGCTTTCTTT. It codes for CASSPITTDRSGAFF.

A remark on this clonotype: A much larger clone differs from this one at a single base, so this may be a read error. J is TRBJ1-1 and V is TRBV5-4; D remains unclear. Trimming pared 3 bases from V and 1 base from J, leaving 10 bases between. CDR1 is SGHNT, CDR2 YYREEE, per germline (reference sequence). The CDR3 length is 14 residues. The CDR3 DNA sequence: TGTGCCAGCAGCTCGGGCTGGGGGAACACTGAAGCTTTCTTT. It encodes CASSSGWGNTEAFF.